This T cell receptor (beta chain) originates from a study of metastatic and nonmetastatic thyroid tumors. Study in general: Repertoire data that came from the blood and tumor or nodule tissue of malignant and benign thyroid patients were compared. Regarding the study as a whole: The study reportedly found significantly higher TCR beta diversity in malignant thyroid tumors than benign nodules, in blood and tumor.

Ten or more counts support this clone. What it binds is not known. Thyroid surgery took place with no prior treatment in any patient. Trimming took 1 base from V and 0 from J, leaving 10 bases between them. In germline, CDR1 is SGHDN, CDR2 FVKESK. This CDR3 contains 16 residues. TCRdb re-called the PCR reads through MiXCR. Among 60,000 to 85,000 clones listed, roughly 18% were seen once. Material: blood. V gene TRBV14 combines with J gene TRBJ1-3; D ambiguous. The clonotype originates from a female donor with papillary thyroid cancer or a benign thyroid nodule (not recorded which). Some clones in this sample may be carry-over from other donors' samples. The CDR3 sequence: CASSQGSRYSGNTIYF. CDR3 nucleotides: TGTGCCAGCAGCCAAGGGAGCCGGTACTCTGGAAACACCATATATTTT.